A single sample is the source of the 26 T cell receptor beta chains below, sequenced in a study of OX40 agonist ivuxolimab in advanced cancers. TCRdb keeps only in-frame clones here, not all; method: immunoSEQ multiplex PCR. The table lists 9,500 to 13,000 clones, nearly 85% of them singletons. The sample consisted of CD4+ or CD8+ T cells sorted from blood, taken in a trial of the OX40 agonist ivuxolimab. The receptor source for this set is an adult with an advanced solid tumor such as melanoma, head and neck, liver or kidney cancer.

CDR3 bases: TGTGCCAGCAGCTTGTCCGGGACAGGGTGGAATGAGCAGTTCTTC. Translating gives CASSLSGTGWNEQFF. This chain joins TRBV11-3 and TRBJ2-1; 9 nucleotides line up with TRBD1. Germline trimming cut 3 bases from V and 7 bases from J; bases unmatched to any gene: 7. The CDR3 spans 15 residues. Germline loops: CDR1 SGHNT, CDR2 YENEEA. Variable domain in full (rest from reference TRBV11-3 and TRBJ2-1): EAGVVQSPRYKIIEKKQPVAFWCNPISGHNTLYWYLQNLGQGPELLIRYENEEAVDDSQLPKDRFSAERLKGVDSTLKIQPAELGDSAVYLCASSLSGTGWNEQFFGPGTRLTVL.

This clone appeared a few times. The gene calls are TRBV4-1 and TRBJ2-5, with 14 bases identical to TRBD2. CDR3 size: 17 residues. Germline V gives CDR1 MGHRA, CDR2 YSYEKL. The V and J ends lost 4 bases and 4 bases, in that order; junction bases with no gene match: 8. The CDR3 reads CASSPRLAGGVLETQYF. For the CDR3, the DNA is TGCGCCAGCAGCCCCCGACTAGCGGGAGGGGTCCTAGAGACCCAGTACTTC.

The chain's CDR3 is CASSLRTSGRLETQYF. The DNA of the CDR3 is TGTGCCAGCAGCCTCAGGACTAGCGGGAGACTGGAGACCCAGTACTTC. This sequence joins TRBV7-6 and TRBJ2-5; 13 bases agree with TRBD2. This CDR3 has 16 residues. Germline CDR1 reads SGHVS; CDR2 reads FNYEAQ. The ends lost 5 bases at V and 5 bases at J; junction bases unmatched: 8.

The V gene is TRBV28, the J gene TRBJ2-7; the D is unclear. The CDR3 extends over 14 amino acids. The V end was cut by 2 bases, the J end by 3 bases, with 11 bases between. Germline loops: CDR1 MDHEN, CDR2 SYDVKM. CDR3 bases: TGTGCCAGCAGTTTAGTCGGTCTTCTCTACGAGCAGTACTTC. Residues: CASSLVGLLYEQYF.

The V gene is TRBV7-9, the J gene TRBJ1-1; tentatively, D is TRBD1 (6 bases). The V gene's germline CDR1 is SEHNR and CDR2 FQNEAQ (reference sequence). The CDR3 is 16 residues long. Trimming shortened V by 5 bases and J by 0 bases, and 16 bases separated the two germline ends. The CDR3 bases are TGTGCCAGCAGCAACCACCGGGGGCTCATGAACACTGAAGCTTTCTTT. Encoded protein: CASSNHRGLMNTEAFF.

The rearrangement joins TRBV4-1 to TRBJ2-7, with TRBD2 matching 8 bases. Trimming cost V 0 bases and J 1 base; bases outside gene matches: 11. This CDR3 has 18 residues. The V gene's germline CDR1 is MGHRA and CDR2 YSYEKL. The CDR3 protein is CASSQDLGASGLSYEQYF. The CDR3 DNA sequence: TGCGCCAGCAGCCAAGATCTAGGGGCTAGCGGGCTATCCTACGAGCAGTACTTC.

The chain carries TRBV6-6 and TRBJ2-1; 9 bases map to TRBD2. CDR1 is MNHNY and CDR2 is SVGAGI in the germline V gene (reference sequence). With V trimmed by 0 bases and J by 5 bases, 5 bases remained unmatched. The CDR3 runs 16 residues. This chain's CDR3 is CASSYSTSGRNNEQFF. The DNA of the CDR3 is TGTGCCAGCAGTTACTCGACAAGCGGGAGGAACAATGAGCAGTTCTTC.

The genes are TRBV27 and TRBJ2-1; tentatively, D is TRBD1 (6 bases). The CDR3 sequence is 14 residues long. Per the germline V gene, CDR1 is MNHEY and CDR2 is SMNVEV (reference sequence). V lost 5 bases and J 5 bases, leaving 13 bases between the germline ends. CDR3 region: CASSPGTTDNEQFF. The DNA for the CDR3 is TGTGCCAGCAGTCCCGGGACAACTGACAATGAGCAGTTCTTC.

As for this clone: The germline gene is not matched at one end of the junction; a read error may be the cause. The chain is built from TRBV7-8 and TRBJ2-1; 7 bases fit TRBD2. This CDR3 is built from 14 residues. Germline loops: CDR1 SGHVS, CDR2 FQNEAQ. CDR3 nucleotide sequence: TGTGCCAGCAACTTAAGCGGGGCGTACAATGAGCAGTTCTTC. Translating gives CASNLSGAYNEQFF. The full variable domain, its missing parts supplied by reference TRBV7-8 and TRBJ2-1, is GAGVSQSPRYKVAKRGQDVALRCDPISGHVSLFWYQQALGQGPEFLTYFQNEAQLDKSGLPSDRFFAERPEGSVSTLKIQRTQQEDSAVYLCASNLSGAYNEQFFGPGTRLTVL.

The V and J genes are TRBV28 and TRBJ2-2, with D possibly TRBD1 on 6 matching bases. The CDR3 runs to 14 residues. With 10 bases removed from V and 6 bases from J, the gap between germline ends came to 18 bases. Germline CDR1 reads MDHEN; CDR2 reads SYDVKM. CDR3: CATPPGRGPGELFF. For the CDR3, the DNA is TGTGCCACCCCCCCCGGCAGGGGACCCGGGGAGCTGTTTTTT.

The chain is built from TRBV4-2 and TRBJ1-2; 7 bases fit TRBD1. This CDR3 region has 14 residues. V shed 0 bases, J shed 4 bases, and the junction held 2 bases outside the gene matches. The germline V gene has CDR1 LGHNA and CDR2 YNFKEQ. CDR3 bases: TGTGCCAGCAGCCAAGATCGGGACAGCTATGGCTACACCTTC. Translated: CASSQDRDSYGYTF.

V gene TRBV19 combines with J gene TRBJ1-2; D remains unclear. The V end lost 4 bases, the J end lost 4 bases, and 4 bases lay between the germline ends. The CDR3 is 11 amino acids. CDR1 and CDR2 (germline): LNHDA, SQIVND (reference sequence). CDR3 in amino acids: CASSNSYGYTF. The CDR3 region has the DNA TGTGCCAGTAGTAACAGCTATGGCTACACCTTC.

As to this clone: Other nucleotide sequences from this sample produce the same CDR3. This sequence joins TRBV5-4 and TRBJ2-2, with D unresolved. V lost 4 bases and J lost 3, with 7 bases in between. The CDR3 runs to 13 residues. CDR1 is SGHNT and CDR2 is YYREEE in the germline V gene (reference sequence). This CDR3 is CASSLTDTGELFF. CDR3 bases: TGTGCCAGCAGCCTCACCGACACCGGGGAGCTGTTTTTT.

CDR3 residues: CASSYSTSGGAGQYF. The CDR3 DNA reads as TGTGCCAGCAGTTACTCGACTAGCGGGGGGGCTGGGCAGTACTTC. The rearrangement links TRBV6-5 to TRBJ2-7, with TRBD2 matching 14 bases. Per the germline V gene, CDR1 is MNHEY and CDR2 is SVGAGI. J lost 9 bases, V lost 0 bases, and 4 bases had no gene match. The CDR3 spans 15 residues.

The chain carries TRBV28 and TRBJ2-4; 9 bases align to TRBD2. This CDR3 has 15 residues. In germline, CDR1 is MDHEN, CDR2 SYDVKM. J lost 9 bases, V lost 5 bases, and 11 bases had no gene match. The CDR3 loop reads CASSPTAGGQGIQYF. Here the CDR3 DNA reads TGTGCCAGCAGTCCCACTGCGGGAGGGCAGGGCATTCAGTACTTC. Using reference TRBV28 and TRBJ2-4 for the parts outside the CDR3, the full variable domain is DVKVTQSSRYLVKRTGEKVFLECVQDMDHENMFWYRQDPGLGLRLIYFSYDVKMKEKGDIPEGYSVSREKKERFSLILESASTNQTSMYLCASSPTAGGQGIQYFGAGTRLSVL.

The rearrangement links TRBV9 to TRBJ1-3; unclear D gene. In germline, CDR1 is SGDLS, CDR2 YYNGEE. This CDR3 is 14 amino acids long. V was cut by 0 bases and J by 9 bases, with 13 bases left in between. CDR3 residues: CASSVASGERTIYF. Written as DNA, the CDR3 is TGTGCCAGCAGCGTAGCTTCGGGCGAACGCACCATATATTTT.

The rearrangement links TRBV4-3 to TRBJ2-7; TRBD1 agrees at 8 bases. The V segment lost 4 bases and the J segment 5 bases; nucleotides outside the gene matches: 7. The CDR3 is 14 amino acids. CDR1 and CDR2 from the germline V gene are LGHNA and YSLEER. The CDR3 spells CASSRGTGFDEQYF. The CDR3 region has the DNA TGCGCCAGCAGCCGTGGGACAGGATTTGACGAGCAGTACTTC.

The rearrangement joins TRBV11-3 to TRBJ2-5; no definite D call. CDR1 and CDR2 from the germline V gene are SGHNT and YENEEA. Between the trimmed V and J ends, which lost 5 bases and 2 bases, there was a span of 12 bases. The CDR3 contains 14 residues. The CDR3: CASSPQDGQETQYF. The CDR3 DNA follows: TGTGCCAGCAGCCCCCAGGACGGACAAGAGACCCAGTACTTC.

The DNA of the CDR3 is TGTGCCAGCAGTGTATCAGCGAATCAGCCCCAGCATTTT. Translating it yields CASSVSANQPQHF. The chain links TRBV25-1 to TRBJ1-5; D uncertain. The CDR3 is 13 residues long. The germline V gene has CDR1 MGHDK and CDR2 SYGVNS. Trimming removed 4 bases from V and 4 bases from J, with 8 bases in between.

The chain has TRBV2 and TRBJ1-1, with D maybe TRBD1 (5 bases). V was cut by 6 bases and J by 5 bases, with 16 bases left in between. Germline V gene sequence: CDR1 SNHLY, CDR2 FYNNEI. This CDR3 has 14 residues. The CDR3 reads CASRREGARTEAFF. Written as DNA, the CDR3 is TGTGCCAGCAGGAGGGAAGGGGCGAGAACTGAAGCTTTCTTT.

V usage is TRBV28 and J usage is TRBJ1-5; D uncertain. Germline assignment: CDR1 MDHEN and CDR2 SYDVKM. The CDR3 has 13 residues. With 3 bases removed from V and 5 bases from J, the gap between germline ends came to 8 bases. Here the CDR3 reads CASSFEKDQPQHF. In DNA, the CDR3 is TGTGCCAGCAGTTTCGAGAAGGATCAGCCCCAGCATTTT.

Worth noting for this clone: Sequence at one end of the junction differs from germline and may be a read error. This chain links TRBV7-7 with TRBJ2-2, with a tentative D call TRBD1 (7 bases). Per the germline V gene, CDR1 is SSHAT and CDR2 is FNYEAQ (reference sequence). The CDR3 is 15 amino acids. This chain's CDR3 is CASSLVAGGTGELFF. The DNA of the CDR3 is TGTGCTAGCAGCTTAGTGGCAGGGGGGACCGGGGAGCTGTTTTTT.

This clone was found a few times. Other DNA sequences in this specimen translate into the identical CDR3. The chain uses TRBV9 and TRBJ2-7; perhaps D is TRBD1 or TRBD2 (5 bases each). Deletions cut 5 bases from V and 3 bases from J, with 9 bases between. The CDR3 loop spans 12 amino acids. Per germline, CDR1 SGDLS and CDR2 YYNGEE. For the CDR3, the DNA is TGTGCCAGCAGTGGGGACGGCTACGAGCAGTACTTC. Protein sequence: CASSGDGYEQYF.

V and J are TRBV30 and TRBJ2-4, with 7 bases lining up with TRBD2. This CDR3 has 16 amino acids. Unmatched junction bases numbered 14, after V lost 4 bases and J lost 5 bases. Germline V gene data show CDR1 as GTSNPN and CDR2 as SVGIG (reference sequence). This chain's CDR3 is CAWMGWEGLKENIQYF. The CDR3 DNA sequence: TGTGCCTGGATGGGGTGGGAGGGCCTTAAGGAAAACATTCAGTACTTC.

The V and J genes are TRBV27 and TRBJ2-7, with 10 bases fitting TRBD1. V trimming: 4 bases; J trimming: 4 bases; junction bases outside the gene matches: 4. Germline-derived CDR1 and CDR2 are MNHEY and SMNVEV (reference sequence). CDR3 length equals 14 residues. CDR3 bases: TGTGCCAGCAGTTCCGGGGACAGGGGTTACGAGCAGTACTTC. This gives the protein CASSSGDRGYEQYF.

The rearrangement joins TRBV4-2 to TRBJ2-1; a weak D match, TRBD1 (5 bases). The CDR3 totals 15 residues. Germline assignment: CDR1 LGHNA and CDR2 YNFKEQ. V shed 1 base and J shed 5 bases, with 12 bases lying between them. The CDR3 DNA reads as TGTGCCAGCAGCCAAGGGTCAGGGTTCGACAATGAGCAGTTCTTC. It is translated as CASSQGSGFDNEQFF.